This T cell receptor beta chain was documented in a study of T-cell reconstitution after alpha-beta-depleted transplantation in children. With regard to this clonotype: Sequence at one end of the junction differs from germline and may be a read error.

The authors prepared the TCRbeta library with unique molecular identifiers. Via MiXCR, TCRdb re-called the PCR reads, giving one row per CDR3 protein. In the table there are 440,000 or so distinct CDR3 sequences, about a tenth of which are singletons. The origin of this receptor is a human donor who donated a stem cell graft to a child with acute myeloid leukemia. The sequencing used PBMCs from the stem cell graft donor, collected from the stem cell graft.

In nucleotides, the CDR3 is TGTGCTAGCAGCCCTACATTGGGTTTGGATACGCAGTATTTT. As protein: CASSPTLGLDTQYF. The V and J genes are TRBV7-7 and TRBJ2-3; D remains ambiguous. The germline CDR1 and CDR2 sequences are SSHAT and FNYEAQ (reference sequence). The CDR3 covers 14 residues.